This TCR beta chain originates from a study of T cells in Graves' hyperthyroidism and ophthalmopathy. Study details: Peripheral blood was taken when the disease was first diagnosed, before any treatment began.

Ophthalmopathy patients all had a Clinical Activity Score of at least 3, a NOSPECS grade of at least 4 and disease under 3 months old. Exclusion of patients followed from uncontrolled infection, other autoimmune disease, pregnancy or lactation. The TCR beta CDR3 regions underwent amplification using RNA transcripts as the source. The HTBI primer set was used in a first-round RT-PCR of the TCR CDR3. One entry per CDR3 protein results from TCRdb running MiXCR on the multiplex PCR reads. The sample consists of 490,000 or so distinct CDR3 sequences, 16% of them appearing once. The CDR3 contains 14 residues. Trimming left V 6 bases short and J 5 bases short, with 14 bases between. Germline V CDR1 and CDR2: MNHNS, SASEGT.

This receptor was obtained from a woman in her 30s with Graves' ophthalmopathy. V gene TRBV6-1 combines with J gene TRBJ1-3, with D possibly matching TRBD1 (6 bases). Specimen: blood. The DNA for the CDR3 is TGTGCCAGCAGATTTCAGGGGAGCCGAAACACCATATATTTT. It specifies CASRFQGSRNTIYF.